Listed here is a single T cell receptor (beta chain). Each bulk PBMC sample had approximately 350 ng DNA loaded. Produced via immunoSEQ multiplex PCR; TCRdb's table is partial and in-frame only. Of roughly 9,500 clones listed, about 90% were seen once; the top ten hold roughly 32%. This record comes from a study of blood T cell dynamics during melanoma immunotherapy. Whole-study context: Patients with metastatic melanoma got pembrolizumab or nivolumab-ipilimumab as first-line care.

The CDR3 spans 15 residues. In germline, CDR1 is MGHRA, CDR2 YSYEKL. V lost 4 bases to trimming and J lost 6 bases; unmatched junction nucleotides: 4. Time point here: pre-treatment baseline. Response was assessed by RECIST 1.1 at 12 weeks, except a couple of rapid progressors. The sequence derives from a human donor with melanoma. The chain has TRBV4-1 and TRBJ2-1; TRBD1 agrees at 12 bases. Sequenced here: blood, sampled from a patient treated with checkpoint blockade. This chain's CDR3 is CASSRGQGAFNEQFF. Here the CDR3 DNA reads TGCGCCAGCAGCCGGGGACAGGGGGCGTTCAATGAGCAGTTCTTC.